This is a list of T cell receptor beta chains from one sample in a study of Graves' ophthalmopathy and Graves' hyperthyroidism. TCRdb processed the multiplex PCR reads anew with MiXCR; each CDR3 protein has one entry. The repertoire holds around 590,000 distinct CDR3 sequences, with less than 45% as singletons. Sequenced material: peripheral blood or thyroid tissue (not recorded which). The receptors were sampled from an adult man with Graves' hyperthyroidism. Each CDR3 is given with its conserved first and last residue. Fields, in order: V gene, D gene, J gene, clone size, CDR3 protein, CDR3 DNA. D genes are given only for firm matches. Clone sizes are given selectively: once, few, many, or a class where the clone is expanded.

>TRBV10-3|NA|TRBJ2-2|NA
CAISEPRGTGELFF
TGTGCCATCAGTGAACCGAGGGGGACCGGGGAGCTGTTTTTT
>TRBV7-9|NA|TRBJ2-7|many
CASSPRTANYEQYF
TGTGCCAGCAGCCCTAGGACAGCAAACTACGAGCAGTACTTC
>TRBV5-5|NA|TRBJ2-2|NA
CASSLDSYGYTGELFF
TGCGCCAGCAGCTTGGATAGTTACGGATACACCGGGGAGCTGTTTTTT
>TRBV19|NA|TRBJ1-2|few
CASSKASYGYTF
TGTGCCAGTAGTAAGGCCAGCTATGGCTACACCTTC
>TRBV20-1|TRBD1|TRBJ2-7|many
CSAPGQGVNEQYF
TGCAGCGCTCCGGGACAGGGAGTGAACGAGCAGTACTTC
>TRBV12-3/TRBV12-4|NA|TRBJ2-3|NA
CASTPSTDTQYF
TGTGCCAGCACGCCTAGCACAGATACGCAGTATTTT
>TRBV6-5|NA|TRBJ1-1|NA
CASSNLDRTEAFF
TGTGCCAGCAGTAACCTTGACCGCACTGAAGCTTTCTTT
>TRBV29-1|TRBD2|TRBJ2-7|few
CSVMTSGGSLYEQYF
TGCAGCGTCATGACTAGCGGGGGCAGTCTCTACGAGCAGTACTTC
>TRBV12-3/TRBV12-4|NA|TRBJ1-1|many
CASGHEGNTEAFF
TGTGCCAGCGGCCATGAGGGGAACACTGAAGCTTTCTTT
>TRBV6-5|NA|TRBJ2-2|NA
CASSCSQGSFTGELFF
TGTGCCAGCAGTTGCTCGCAGGGTTCATTCACCGGGGAGCTGTTTTTT
>TRBV19|NA|TRBJ1-5|NA
CASSGQFGNQPQHF
TGTGCCAGTAGCGGACAGTTTGGCAATCAGCCCCAGCATTTT
>TRBV7-8|NA|TRBJ1-4|many
CASSSRRGNNEKLFF
TGTGCCAGCAGCTCCCGAAGGGGAAATAATGAAAAACTGTTTTTT
>TRBV4-1|NA|TRBJ1-2|many
CATAGGTYYGYTF
TGCGCCACTGCGGGGGGCACCTACTATGGCTACACCTTC
>TRBV2|NA|TRBJ2-2|many
CASIGGTGELFF
TGTGCCAGCATTGGAGGGACCGGGGAGCTGTTTTTT
>TRBV28|NA|TRBJ1-5|NA
CASSLGSELWPQHF
TGTGCCAGCAGCCTAGGCTCAGAGCTCTGGCCCCAGCATTTT
>TRBV7-2|NA|TRBJ2-7|NA
CASSLGDTRREQYF
TGTGCCAGCAGCTTGGGGGACACCCGCCGCGAGCAGTACTTC
>TRBV10-3|NA|TRBJ2-1|NA
CAISRPTGTYNEQFF
TGTGCCATCAGTCGCCCGACAGGTACCTACAATGAGCAGTTCTTC
>TRBV4-2|NA|TRBJ1-1|many
CASHSPNMNTEAFF
TGTGCCAGTCATTCCCCGAACATGAACACTGAAGCTTTCTTT
>TRBV7-9|NA|TRBJ2-3|few
CASSLIVADTQYF
TGTGCCAGCAGCTTAATTGTCGCAGATACGCAGTATTTT
>TRBV20-1|NA|TRBJ2-2|many
CSARLDGVGLSDTGELFF
TGCAGTGCTAGATTAGACGGAGTGGGTCTCAGCGACACCGGGGAGCTGTTTTTT
>TRBV24-1|NA|TRBJ2-3|NA
CATSDRDVSWSTDTQYF
TGTGCCACCAGTGACCGGGACGTGTCATGGAGCACAGATACGCAGTATTTT
>TRBV20-1|NA|TRBJ1-6|many
CSASSGKESSPLHF
TGCAGTGCTAGCTCGGGGAAGGAGAGTTCACCCCTCCACTTT
>TRBV7-9|TRBD1|TRBJ2-5|NA
CASKGQEKTSPQETQYF
TGTGCCAGTAAGGGACAGGAAAAAACAAGCCCCCAAGAGACCCAGTACTTC
>TRBV20-1|NA|TRBJ2-7|many
CSAYLGLSYEQYF
TGCAGTGCTTACTTGGGACTCTCCTACGAGCAGTACTTC
>TRBV7-9|TRBD1|TRBJ2-7|NA
CASSVTGQGAHEQYF
TGTGCCAGCAGCGTTACGGGACAGGGGGCCCACGAGCAGTACTTC
>TRBV29-1|NA|TRBJ1-1|few
CSVRDPSIGDTEAFF
TGCAGCGTGCGGGACCCGAGCATAGGGGACACTGAAGCTTTCTTT
>TRBV6-5|TRBD1|TRBJ2-5|many
CASSSRGQGRETQYF
TGTGCCAGCAGTTCCCGCGGACAGGGGAGAGAGACCCAGTACTTC